This paragraph covers one TCR beta chain sequence. Trimming cost V 3 bases and J 0 bases; bases outside gene matches: 15. The length of the CDR3 is 19 residues. Germline CDR1 and CDR2: SGHTA and FQGNSA. CDR3-region Arm-PCR and iRepertoire HTBI primers produced the TCR beta libraries. TCRdb called the multiplex PCR reads again in MiXCR, with one record for every CDR3 protein. The data hold 550,000 or so distinct CDR3 sequences, with around 12% observed a single time. The sample's time point: newly diagnosed GD, antithyroid drugs for less than 3 months. RNA extracted from PBMCs served as the sequencing template. This sample is part of a study of regulatory T cells in long-lasting Graves disease. These data are also associated with another study on T cells in Graves' hyperthyroidism and ophthalmopathy. As that report states: The authors deemed Graves' hyperthyroidism stable absent ophthalmopathy progression within 18 months. Lactation, pregnancy, other autoimmune disease or uncontrolled infection led to exclusion of patients. Together with thyroid ultrasound, orbital computed tomography, serum thyroxine and TRAb, clinical symptoms were used for diagnoses. A model using 13 V-J features told ophthalmopathy apart from stable hyperthyroidism.

The TCR sequence derives from a woman in her thirties with Graves disease. The V and J genes are TRBV7-2 and TRBJ2-3; TRBD1 agrees at 7 bases. The starting material was peripheral blood mononuclear cells (PBMCs), obtained at new diagnosis, from a patient treated with antithyroid drugs. CDR3 DNA: TGTGCCAGCAGCTTGGGATCGTTACAGGGGCGAATTAGCACAGATACGCAGTATTTT. This gives the protein CASSLGSLQGRISTDTQYF.